The 5 T cell receptor beta chains below all came from one sample that was sequenced in a study of neoadjuvant anti-PD-1 for oral cavity cancer. TCRdb's copy holds only in-frame clones and misses some; the assay was immunoSEQ multiplex PCR. The table includes some 14,000 clones, 60% to 75% detected once. The time point is: after neoadjuvant nivolumab, at surgical resection. The sequencing here drew on PBMCs, taken after nivolumab (anti-PD-1) treatment. The receptors derive from a person between 40 and 85 years old with oral cavity squamous cell carcinoma.

The chain combines TRBV5-4 with TRBJ1-1; TRBD1 agrees at 7 bases. With V trimmed by 4 bases and J by 0 bases, 6 bases remained unmatched. Germline values: CDR1 SGHNT, CDR2 YYREEE (reference sequence). CDR3 length: 15 amino acids. Here the CDR3 reads CASSDYRGVNTEAFF. DNA of the CDR3: TGTGCCAGCAGCGACTACAGGGGAGTGAACACTGAAGCTTTCTTT.

The chain combines TRBV30 with TRBJ1-1; D is unclear. CDR3 size: 16 residues. V was shortened by 2 bases and J by 3 bases, with 19 bases between the two germline ends. Looked up from germline, CDR1 is GTSNPN and CDR2 is SVGIG (reference sequence). The DNA of the CDR3 is TGTGCCTGGAGTTTGCCCATCCGGACCGGGTACACTGAAGCTTTCTTT. Its translation: CAWSLPIRTGYTEAFF.

The chain is built from TRBV20-1 and TRBJ2-1, with D hard to call. Trimming took off 3 bases at V and 8 bases at J, with 8 bases between the two ends. Germline assignment: CDR1 DFQATT and CDR2 SNEGSKA (reference sequence). There are 11 residues in the CDR3. The CDR3 is CSASKLHEQFF. CDR3 DNA: TGCAGTGCTAGTAAGCTGCATGAGCAGTTCTTC.

V and J are TRBV19 and TRBJ2-7; 7 positions agree with TRBD1. The CDR3 sequence is 14 residues long. The J segment lost 2 bases and the V segment lost 6 bases, leaving 7 bases of the junction unmatched. CDR1 and CDR2 (germline): LNHDA, SQIVND (reference sequence). Here the CDR3 DNA reads TGTGCCAGTAGGCTCCGGGACAGCACCTACGAGCAGTACTTC. It yields the protein CASRLRDSTYEQYF.

The genes are TRBV5-1 and TRBJ2-3; D gene uncertain. This CDR3 is built from 12 residues. The V and J ends lost 0 bases and 2 bases respectively, with 1 base between them. Germline V lookup: CDR1 SGHRS, CDR2 YFSETQ. The CDR3 DNA reads TGCGCCAGCAGCTTGGTCACAGATACGCAGTATTTT. This sequence encodes CASSLVTDTQYF.